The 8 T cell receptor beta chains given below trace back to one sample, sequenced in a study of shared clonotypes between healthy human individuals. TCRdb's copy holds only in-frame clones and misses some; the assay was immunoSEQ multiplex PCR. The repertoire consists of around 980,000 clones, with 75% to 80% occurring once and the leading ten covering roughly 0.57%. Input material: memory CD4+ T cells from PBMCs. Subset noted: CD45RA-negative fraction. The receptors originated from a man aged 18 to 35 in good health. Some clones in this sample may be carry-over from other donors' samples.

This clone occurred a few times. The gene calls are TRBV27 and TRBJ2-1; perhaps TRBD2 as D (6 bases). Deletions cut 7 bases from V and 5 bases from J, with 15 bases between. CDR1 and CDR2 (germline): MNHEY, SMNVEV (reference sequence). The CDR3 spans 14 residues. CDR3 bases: TGTGCCAGCAATAATGGGAGGCAAAACAATGAGCAGTTCTTC. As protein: CASNNGRQNNEQFF.

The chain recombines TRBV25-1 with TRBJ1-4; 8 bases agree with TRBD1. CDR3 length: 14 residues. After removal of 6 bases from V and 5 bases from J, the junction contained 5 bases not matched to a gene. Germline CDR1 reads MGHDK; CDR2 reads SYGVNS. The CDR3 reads CASRGQGFNEKLFF. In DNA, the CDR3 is TGTGCCAGCAGAGGACAGGGCTTCAATGAAAAACTGTTTTTT.

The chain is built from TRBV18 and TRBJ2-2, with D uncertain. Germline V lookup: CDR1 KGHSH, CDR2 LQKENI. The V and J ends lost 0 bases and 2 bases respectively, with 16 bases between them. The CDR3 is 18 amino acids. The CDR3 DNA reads TGTGCCAGCTCACCACCCACCCCCCCCGGATACAACACCGGGGAGCTGTTTTTT. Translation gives CASSPPTPPGYNTGELFF.

This chain's CDR3 is CSVSDTAGGNTIYF. The CDR3 DNA follows: TGCAGCGTTTCGGACACGGCGGGGGGAAACACCATATATTTT. The V and J genes are TRBV29-1 and TRBJ1-3; the D gene is possibly TRBD1 (5 bases). The germline gives CDR1 SQVTM, CDR2 ANQGSEA. This CDR3 spans 14 amino acids. V lost 5 bases, J lost 4 bases, and 15 bases lay in between.

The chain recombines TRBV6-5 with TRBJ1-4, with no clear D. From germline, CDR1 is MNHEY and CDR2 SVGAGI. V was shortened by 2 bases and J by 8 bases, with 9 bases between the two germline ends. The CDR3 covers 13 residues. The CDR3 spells CASSYSLSEKLFF. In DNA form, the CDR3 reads TGTGCCAGCAGTTACAGTCTTTCCGAAAAACTGTTTTTT.

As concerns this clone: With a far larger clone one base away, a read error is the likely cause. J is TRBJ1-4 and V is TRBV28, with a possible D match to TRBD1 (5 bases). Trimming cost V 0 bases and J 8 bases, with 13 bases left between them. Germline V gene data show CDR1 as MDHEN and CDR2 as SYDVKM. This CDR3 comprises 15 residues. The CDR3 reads CASSLWGKGQEKLFF. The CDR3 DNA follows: TGTGCCAGCAGTTTATGGGGCAAGGGGCAGGAAAAACTGTTTTTT.

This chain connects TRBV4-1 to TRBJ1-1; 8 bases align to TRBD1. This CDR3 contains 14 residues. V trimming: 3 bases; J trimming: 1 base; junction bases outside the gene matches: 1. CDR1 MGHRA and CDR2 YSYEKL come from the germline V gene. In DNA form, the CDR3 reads TGCGCCAGCAGCCAGGACAGGGCGAACACTGAAGCTTTCTTT. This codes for CASSQDRANTEAFF.

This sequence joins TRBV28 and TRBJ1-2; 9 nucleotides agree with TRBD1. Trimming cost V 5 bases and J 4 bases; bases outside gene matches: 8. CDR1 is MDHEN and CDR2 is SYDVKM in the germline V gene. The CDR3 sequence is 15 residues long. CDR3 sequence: CASSLSTGGSYGYTF. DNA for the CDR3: TGTGCCAGCAGTCTATCGACAGGGGGAAGCTATGGCTACACCTTC.